A selection of T cell receptor beta chains follows, all from one sample in a study of cytomegalovirus exposure and HLA in healthy donors. Here immunoSEQ multiplex PCR was the method, and the copy in TCRdb shows in-frame clones only, minus some. The sample includes under 45,000 clones, around 60% of them seen just once. Sequenced sample: PBMCs. The receptors derive from a human donor in good health. Each CDR3 is given with its conserved first and last residue. A D gene is named only where the DNA matches it firmly. Expanded clones are given a class, and other clones once, few, many or no size at all.

D: NA
length: 12
size: few
J: TRBJ2-7
V: TRBV29-1
CDR3: CSVAPGLYEQYF
DNA: TGCAGCGTTGCTCCAGGGTTGTACGAGCAGTACTTC

D: TRBD1
length: 17
size: once
J: TRBJ2-2
V: TRBV9
CDR3: CASSVAGRTGNTGELFF
DNA: TGTGCCAGCAGCGTAGCCGGTCGGACAGGGAACACCGGGGAGCTGTTTTTT

D: TRBD1
length: 14
size: NA
J: TRBJ2-5
V: TRBV6-1
CDR3: CASSEQTGEGGQYF
DNA: TGTGCCAGCAGTGAACAGACAGGGGAAGGGGGCCAGTACTTC

D: NA
length: 13
size: NA
J: TRBJ2-3
V: TRBV6-6
CDR3: CATRGQNTDTQYF
DNA: TGTGCCACCCGGGGTCAAAACACAGATACGCAGTATTTT

D: NA
length: 17
size: few
J: TRBJ2-5
V: TRBV21-1
CDR3: CASASSGQGDFRETQYF
DNA: TGTGCCAGCGCGAGTAGCGGACAGGGGGACTTCAGGGAGACCCAGTACTTC

D: NA
length: 17
size: NA
J: TRBJ2-7
V: TRBV14
CDR3: CASSQAFGQGSSYEQYF
DNA: TGTGCCAGCAGCCAAGCATTCGGGCAGGGGAGCTCCTACGAGCAGTACTTC

D: TRBD1
length: 14
size: NA
J: TRBJ2-5
V: TRBV28
CDR3: CASSPTGEEETQYF
DNA: TGTGCCAGCAGCCCAACAGGGGAAGAAGAGACCCAGTACTTC

D: NA
length: 12
size: NA
J: TRBJ1-5
V: TRBV6-1
CDR3: CASSVLNQPQHF
DNA: TGTGCCAGCAGTGTCTTAAATCAGCCCCAGCATTTT

D: NA
length: 15
size: NA
J: TRBJ2-7
V: TRBV5-1
CDR3: CASSLPVAGTYEQYF
DNA: TGCGCCAGCAGCCTGCCGGTGGCAGGGACCTACGAGCAGTACTTC

D: TRBD2
length: 17
size: NA
J: TRBJ2-7
V: TRBV4-2
CDR3: CASSQELLAGGFYEQYF
DNA: TGTGCCAGCAGCCAAGAGCTCCTAGCGGGGGGGTTCTACGAGCAGTACTTC

D: NA
length: 14
size: NA
J: TRBJ2-3
V: TRBV2
CDR3: CASRLAASTDTQYF
DNA: TGTGCCAGCAGACTAGCCGCCAGCACAGATACGCAGTATTTT

D: NA
length: 16
size: few
J: TRBJ1-3
V: TRBV5-1
CDR3: CASSLVSVSSGNTIYF
DNA: TGCGCCAGCAGCTTGGTATCGGTGTCCTCTGGAAACACCATATATTTT

D: TRBD1
length: 16
size: once
J: TRBJ2-1
V: TRBV6-1
CDR3: CASSEYRTGGYNEQFF
DNA: TGTGCCAGCAGTGAATACCGGACAGGGGGCTACAATGAGCAGTTCTTC

D: NA
length: 13
size: few
J: TRBJ2-1
V: TRBV18
CDR3: CASSPKGDNEQFF
DNA: TGTGCCAGCTCACCAAAGGGGGACAATGAGCAGTTCTTC

D: NA
length: 13
size: few
J: TRBJ1-1
V: TRBV30
CDR3: CAWSAGVNTEAFF
DNA: TGTGCCTGGAGTGCCGGGGTGAACACTGAAGCTTTCTTT

D: NA
length: 14
size: NA
J: TRBJ2-1
V: TRBV15
CDR3: CATSRGGAYNEQFF
DNA: TGTGCCACCAGCAGAGGGGGGGCCTACAATGAGCAGTTCTTC

D: TRBD1
length: 13
size: NA
J: TRBJ1-2
V: TRBV2
CDR3: CASTTGTGVGYTF
DNA: TGTGCCAGCACTACCGGGACAGGGGTTGGCTACACCTTC

D: TRBD2
length: 16
size: NA
J: TRBJ2-3
V: TRBV5-1
CDR3: CASSAAFSGNTDTQYF
DNA: TGCGCCAGCAGCGCGGCCTTTAGCGGGAACACAGATACGCAGTATTTT

D: TRBD1
length: 13
size: few
J: TRBJ1-5
V: TRBV10-3
CDR3: CAISFTGDQPQHF
DNA: TGTGCCATCAGTTTTACAGGGGACCAGCCCCAGCATTTT

D: NA
length: 15
size: NA
J: TRBJ2-3
V: TRBV5-1
CDR3: CASSSIPTSSDTQYF
DNA: TGCGCCAGCAGCTCGATTCCCACTAGTTCCGATACGCAGTATTTT

D: NA
length: 14
size: NA
J: TRBJ2-7
V: TRBV5-1
CDR3: CASSPGHYSYEQYF
DNA: TGCGCCAGCAGCCCGGGACATTACTCCTACGAGCAGTACTTC

D: TRBD1
length: 14
size: NA
J: TRBJ1-2
V: TRBV19
CDR3: CASSPGQGWYGYTF
DNA: TGTGCCAGTAGCCCCGGACAGGGTTGGTATGGCTACACCTTC

D: NA
length: 16
size: NA
J: TRBJ1-2
V: TRBV28
CDR3: CASSRALGGSRGGYTF
DNA: TGTGCCAGCAGTCGCGCCCTGGGGGGGAGTAGAGGTGGCTACACCTTC

D: NA
length: 13
size: NA
J: TRBJ1-5
V: TRBV6-5
CDR3: CASRGTFNQPQHF
DNA: TGTGCCAGCCGAGGAACCTTCAATCAGCCCCAGCATTTT

D: NA
length: 14
size: NA
J: TRBJ1-4
V: TRBV15
CDR3: CATSRVSGDGKLFF
DNA: TGTGCCACCAGCAGAGTTTCCGGGGATGGAAAACTGTTTTTT

D: TRBD1
length: 14
size: NA
J: TRBJ1-2
V: TRBV11-2
CDR3: CASSSRGRGDGYTF
DNA: TGTGCCAGCAGCTCAAGGGGGCGAGGAGATGGCTACACCTTC

D: TRBD1
length: 13
size: NA
J: TRBJ1-2
V: TRBV25-1
CDR3: CASSDEGAIGYTF
DNA: TGTGCCAGCAGTGATGAGGGGGCGATTGGCTACACCTTC

D: TRBD1
length: 15
size: few
J: TRBJ1-2
V: TRBV2
CDR3: CASSEAPGTGYGYTF
DNA: TGTGCCAGCAGTGAAGCTCCGGGGACAGGGTATGGCTACACCTTC

D: TRBD1
length: 14
size: NA
J: TRBJ1-2
V: TRBV27
CDR3: CASSPRQGARGYTF
DNA: TGTGCCAGCAGTCCCCGACAGGGGGCTCGTGGCTACACCTTC

D: TRBD2
length: 17
size: NA
J: TRBJ2-2
V: TRBV5-1
CDR3: CASSLGAGLANTGELFF
DNA: TGCGCCAGCAGCTTGGGAGCGGGACTAGCGAACACCGGGGAGCTGTTTTTT

D: NA
length: 13
size: NA
J: TRBJ1-3
V: TRBV5-1
CDR3: CASSPGGEATIYF
DNA: TGCGCCAGCAGCCCGGGCGGGGAGGCGACCATATATTTT

D: NA
length: 13
size: once
J: TRBJ1-1
V: TRBV10-1
CDR3: CASSEGVHTEAFF
DNA: TGCGCCAGCAGTGAAGGGGTTCACACTGAAGCTTTCTTT

D: NA
length: 14
size: few
J: TRBJ2-3
V: TRBV5-1
CDR3: CASSLGQSTDTQYF
DNA: TGCGCCAGCAGCTTGGGACAGAGCACAGATACGCAGTATTTT

D: TRBD1
length: 12
size: NA
J: TRBJ1-4
V: TRBV6-5
CDR3: CAAGTGAEKLFF
DNA: TGTGCCGCCGGGACAGGGGCTGAAAAACTGTTTTTT

D: TRBD1
length: 16
size: NA
J: TRBJ1-4
V: TRBV7-2
CDR3: CASIGQGSGYNEKLFF
DNA: TGTGCCAGCATCGGACAGGGATCGGGGTATAATGAAAAACTGTTTTTT

D: NA
length: 13
size: NA
J: TRBJ2-7
V: TRBV23-1
CDR3: CASSQQDSYEQYF
DNA: TGCGCCAGCAGTCAACAGGATTCCTACGAGCAGTACTTC

D: NA
length: 14
size: NA
J: TRBJ1-5
V: TRBV28
CDR3: CASSSPQTNQPQHF
DNA: TGTGCCAGCAGTTCCCCACAGACGAATCAGCCCCAGCATTTT

D: TRBD1
length: 15
size: NA
J: TRBJ2-5
V: TRBV7-9
CDR3: CASSTPTGSQGTQYF
DNA: TGTGCCAGCAGCACCCCGACAGGGTCGCAGGGAACCCAGTACTTC

D: NA
length: 14
size: NA
J: TRBJ1-5
V: TRBV15
CDR3: CATSSLDILQPQHF
DNA: TGTGCCACCAGCTCCCTGGACATCCTTCAGCCCCAGCATTTT

D: TRBD2
length: 13
size: NA
J: TRBJ2-4
V: TRBV7-9
CDR3: CASNPSGVAVAYF
DNA: TGTGCCAGCAACCCAAGCGGGGTAGCAGTCGCCTACTTC

D: NA
length: 12
size: NA
J: TRBJ2-1
V: TRBV5-1
CDR3: CASSLSGQGKFF
DNA: TGCGCCAGCAGCTTGAGTGGTCAGGGGAAGTTCTTC

D: NA
length: 14
size: NA
J: TRBJ2-7
V: TRBV7-2
CDR3: CASSLVNGFYEQYF
DNA: TGTGCCAGCAGCTTAGTGAACGGGTTCTACGAGCAGTACTTC

D: NA
length: 15
size: NA
J: TRBJ2-7
V: TRBV4-2
CDR3: CASSQDLASSYEQYF
DNA: TGTGCCAGCAGCCAAGATCTTGCTAGCTCCTACGAGCAGTACTTC

D: NA
length: 12
size: few
J: TRBJ2-1
V: TRBV30
CDR3: CAWSVYGNEQFF
DNA: TGTGCCTGGAGTGTGTACGGGAATGAGCAGTTCTTC

D: TRBD1
length: 14
size: NA
J: TRBJ2-3
V: TRBV29-1
CDR3: CSVERGRGGDTQYF
DNA: TGCAGCGTTGAAAGGGGGCGCGGCGGAGATACGCAGTATTTT

D: NA
length: 12
size: NA
J: TRBJ2-7
V: TRBV5-1
CDR3: CASSRDISEQYF
DNA: TGCGCCAGCAGCCGCGACATTTCCGAGCAGTACTTC

D: NA
length: 12
size: NA
J: TRBJ1-6
V: TRBV7-8
CDR3: CASTRDSRPLHF
DNA: TGTGCCAGTACCAGGGATTCTAGACCCCTCCACTTT

D: TRBD1
length: 13
size: NA
J: TRBJ1-2
V: TRBV5-1
CDR3: CASSFGTGEGYTF
DNA: TGCGCCAGCAGCTTCGGGACAGGGGAAGGCTACACCTTC

D: TRBD1
length: 16
size: NA
J: TRBJ2-7
V: TRBV9
CDR3: CASSSSAGQGAYEQYF
DNA: TGTGCCAGCAGCTCCAGTGCTGGACAGGGGGCCTACGAGCAGTACTTC

D: TRBD1
length: 16
size: NA
J: TRBJ1-5
V: TRBV15
CDR3: CATRKGGAIGNQPQHF
DNA: TGTGCCACCCGAAAAGGGGGCGCCATAGGCAATCAGCCCCAGCATTTT

D: NA
length: 16
size: NA
J: TRBJ1-4
V: TRBV7-2
CDR3: CASSSVGQIANEKLFF
DNA: TGTGCCAGCAGCTCCGTCGGACAGATAGCTAATGAAAAACTGTTTTTT

D: NA
length: 16
size: NA
J: TRBJ1-1
V: TRBV5-6
CDR3: CASSLVTAAMNTEAFF
DNA: TGTGCCAGCAGCTTGGTAACAGCAGCCATGAACACTGAAGCTTTCTTT